This TCR beta chain was retrieved from a study of blood T cell repertoires in COVID-19. Study-wide background: Researchers got acute and convalescent COVID-19 samples from the United States, Italy and Spain. In each case, the material was cDNA or gDNA derived from T cells, B-cell-depleted T cells, or PBMCs.

Original processing methods: Using reference gene primer amplification, nucleated cell counts were estimated. Produced via immunoSEQ multiplex PCR; TCRdb's table is partial and in-frame only. V, J and clone size were drawn from that table, and D and trimming were deduced from the DNA. The table has around 300,000 clones, approximately 90% seen once. Germline-derived CDR1 and CDR2 are SGHTA and FQGNSA. The J segment lost 4 bases and the V segment lost 2 bases, leaving 9 bases of the junction unmatched. The CDR3 is 16 amino acids. This TCR was sampled from a man between 18 and 29 years old with active or convalescent COVID-19. The chain uses TRBV7-2 and TRBJ2-7; 9 bases line up with TRBD1. The sample consisted of peripheral blood. Written as DNA, the CDR3 is TGTGCCAGCAGCTTAACAGGGGGCGCTACCCTTTACGAGCAGTACTTC. Translated, it gives CASSLTGGATLYEQYF.